Below are 18 T cell receptor beta chains sequenced from a single sample in a study of blood T cells in healthy people across ages. For the second PCR, which ran for 7 to 11 cycles, a sample-barcoded 5' primer and a J-beta primer mix were used. From the 5' RACE reads, TCRdb called clonotypes with MiXCR, one entry per CDR3 protein. The profile shows some 1.1 million distinct CDR3 sequences, more than 30% of them singletons. The source material was blood. These receptors were obtained from a man aged 18 to 30 in good health.

This chain joins TRBV4-3 and TRBJ2-7; D gene ambiguous. Looked up from germline, CDR1 is LGHNA and CDR2 is YSLEER. Between the trimmed V and J ends, which lost 0 bases and 8 bases, there was a span of 5 bases. The length of the CDR3 is 11 residues. CDR3 residues: CASSQDWQQYF. DNA for the CDR3: TGCGCCAGCAGCCAAGATTGGCAGCAGTACTTC.

This clonotype was seen a few times. The chain employs TRBV6-5 and TRBJ1-6; D may be TRBD1 (5 bases). The germline gives CDR1 MNHEY, CDR2 SVGAGI. The CDR3 is made up of 13 amino acids. Trimming removed 0 bases at V and 9 bases at J, with 6 bases between. The CDR3 region has the DNA TGTGCCAGCAGTTACTCTCAGGGTTCACCCCTCCACTTT. Residues: CASSYSQGSPLHF.

V is TRBV6-5 and J is TRBJ1-4; tentative D call: TRBD1 (5 bases). This CDR3 is built from 15 residues. Germline values: CDR1 MNHEY, CDR2 SVGAGI. V was pared by 6 bases and J by 8 bases, with 19 bases between. CDR3 in amino acids: CASSPNQGDGEKLFF. The CDR3 nucleotides read TGTGCCAGCAGCCCCAACCAAGGGGATGGGGAAAAACTGTTTTTT.

This clonotype was observed a handful of times. The gene calls are TRBV4-2 and TRBJ2-1; TRBD1 matches at 10 bases. Trimming at V came to 2 bases and at J to 6 bases, leaving 4 bases not matched to a gene. Germline lookup yields CDR1 LGHNA and CDR2 YNFKEQ. The CDR3 runs 15 residues. CDR3 in amino acids: CASSQPGQGINEQFF. The CDR3 nucleotides read TGTGCCAGCAGCCAACCGGGACAGGGGATCAATGAGCAGTTCTTC.

This clonotype was found a few times. The rearrangement joins TRBV12-3 or TRBV12-4 to TRBJ1-2, with D perhaps matching TRBD1 (5 bases). Trimming left V 0 bases short and J 5 bases short, with 13 bases between. The CDR3 has 15 residues. CDR3 DNA: TGTGCCAGCAGTTTAGCGCCGGCAGGGCTTTATGGCTACACCTTC. Protein: CASSLAPAGLYGYTF.

The sample holds a few counts of this clonotype. The V gene is TRBV6-5, the J gene TRBJ2-6, with D uncertain. CDR3 size: 15 residues. The germline V and J ends were trimmed by 5 bases and 0 bases, with 8 bases remaining between them. Looked up from germline, CDR1 is MNHEY and CDR2 is SVGAGI. Here the CDR3 DNA reads TGTGCCAGCAGTACCGTCAGCTCTGGGGCCAACGTCCTGACTTTC. It specifies CASSTVSSGANVLTF.

The J gene is TRBJ2-1, the V gene TRBV12-3 or TRBV12-4; D not certain. V lost 3 bases to trimming and J lost 9 bases, with 12 bases between them. The CDR3 extends over 13 amino acids. CDR3 bases: TGTGCCAGCAGTTTTATAGGTCCGGGTGAGCAGTTCTTC. It encodes CASSFIGPGEQFF.

The chain links TRBV20-1 to TRBJ2-3, with D possibly being TRBD1 (6 bases). Between the trimmed V and J ends, which lost 0 bases and 5 bases, there was a span of 15 bases. CDR1 and CDR2 (germline): DFQATT, SNEGSKA (reference sequence). This CDR3 spans 15 amino acids. The CDR3 region has the DNA TGCAGTGCTAGAGATCATAGCAGGGGCAGAGATACGCAGTATTTT. As protein: CSARDHSRGRDTQYF.

This clonotype was seen more than once but under ten times. The rearrangement joins TRBV10-3 to TRBJ1-2, with D possibly TRBD1 on 5 matching bases. The V gene lost 4 bases and the J gene lost 4 bases, with 10 bases spanning the gap. CDR3 length: 13 amino acids. Germline-derived CDR1 and CDR2 are ENHRY and SYGVKD. CDR3 in DNA: TGTGCCATCAGTGCGGGGGACGTCTATGGCTACACCTTC. This codes for CAISAGDVYGYTF.

This clonotype showed up just a few times. V usage is TRBV5-5 and J usage is TRBJ1-5; D gene ambiguous. Germline values: CDR1 SGHKS, CDR2 YYEKEE (reference sequence). Trimming left V 0 bases short and J 8 bases short, with 15 bases between. The CDR3 is made up of 15 amino acids. CDR3 DNA: TGTGCCAGCAGCTTGGGCCGACTAGGAACTAAGCCCCAGCATTTT. Amino acids: CASSLGRLGTKPQHF.

In this sample, this clonotype turned up once. Its ends do not fully match the called genes, so a read error is possible. The V gene is TRBV7-2, the J gene TRBJ2-1, with D unclear. The CDR3 has 13 residues. CDR1 and CDR2 (germline): SGHTA, FQGNSA. As DNA, the CDR3 is TGTGTCAGCAGCTTCGGATTTGTAAATGAGCAGTTCTTC. Its protein is CVSSFGFVNEQFF.

This clonotype was picked up many times. The V call is TRBV5-1, the J call TRBJ2-3; TRBD2 agrees at 7 bases. From germline, CDR1 is SGHRS and CDR2 YFSETQ. The J segment lost 0 bases and the V segment lost 6 bases, leaving 7 bases of the junction unmatched. The CDR3 covers 15 residues. The chain's CDR3 is CASNRAGISTDTQYF. CDR3 in DNA: TGCGCCAGCAATCGAGCGGGGATCAGCACAGATACGCAGTATTTT.

The chain joins TRBV20-1 to TRBJ1-1; D is unclear. Germline V gene data show CDR1 as DFQATT and CDR2 as SNEGSKA (reference sequence). The CDR3 covers 13 residues. Trimming pared 6 bases from V and 1 base from J, leaving 12 bases between. The CDR3 spells CSASSQENTEAFF. As DNA, the CDR3 is TGCAGTGCATCTTCGCAGGAGAACACTGAAGCTTTCTTT.

The chain couples TRBV9 to TRBJ2-7; 7 bases align to TRBD2. J was trimmed by 7 bases and V by 7 bases; bases with no gene match: 14. CDR1 SGDLS and CDR2 YYNGEE come from the germline V gene. This CDR3 spans 14 amino acids. The CDR3 region is CASRGGGPYNEQYF. The CDR3, as DNA: TGTGCCAGCCGTGGGGGGGGACCGTACAATGAGCAGTACTTC.

In this sample, this clonotype turned up a few times. This chain links TRBV5-1 with TRBJ2-5; perhaps TRBD1 as D (6 bases). The germline CDR1 and CDR2 sequences are SGHRS and YFSETQ. V was pared by 5 bases and J by 5 bases, with 25 bases between. There are 17 residues in the CDR3. The CDR3 DNA is TGCGCCAGCAGAAGAGAGGTCTCGGCAGGGGTTTTTGAGACCCAGTACTTC. This gives the protein CASRREVSAGVFETQYF.

The V gene is TRBV12-3 or TRBV12-4, the J gene TRBJ2-3; D is unresolved. This CDR3 has 18 amino acids. V was clipped by 2 bases and J by 5 bases, with 23 bases between them. The CDR3 spells CASSLTAEHTQWGDTQYF. The CDR3 region has the DNA TGTGCCAGCAGTTTAACTGCGGAGCACACTCAATGGGGAGATACGCAGTATTTT.

CDR3 residues: CASSDVNTDTQYF. CDR3 nucleotide sequence: TGTGCCAGCAGTGACGTTAACACAGATACGCAGTATTTT. The chain joins TRBV6-4 to TRBJ2-3; D is unresolved. The CDR3 contains 13 residues. Trimming removed 2 bases from V and 2 bases from J, with 5 bases in between. Germline values: CDR1 MRHNA, CDR2 SNTAGT.

The chain couples TRBV12-3 or TRBV12-4 to TRBJ2-7; 7 bases line up with TRBD2. The CDR3 has 11 residues. Losses at the gene ends were 8 bases for V and 5 bases for J; bases not matched to a gene: 3. CDR3 protein: CASGAGDEQYF. Here the CDR3 DNA reads TGTGCCAGCGGGGCGGGGGACGAGCAGTACTTC.